One and the same sample provided the 10 T cell receptor beta chains below, sequenced in a study of CD4+ T cells in melanoma. Generated by immunoSEQ multiplex PCR, the TCRdb table keeps only in-frame clones and is missing some. The sample has about 18,000 clones; under 90% are singletons. The sample comprised cells from a culture (not recorded whether cultured in vitro). The receptors stem from a human donor with melanoma.

The chain is built from TRBV5-1 and TRBJ2-1; 7 nucleotides agree with TRBD1. Looked up from germline, CDR1 is SGHRS and CDR2 is YFSETQ. This CDR3 is built from 15 residues. After removal of 4 bases from V and 1 base from J, the junction contained 5 bases not matched to a gene. Here the CDR3 reads CASSLDRVSYNEQFF. CDR3 sequence (DNA): TGCGCCAGCAGCCTAGACAGGGTTTCCTACAATGAGCAGTTCTTC. Supplemented by reference TRBV5-1 and TRBJ2-1, the full variable domain reads KAGVTQTPRYLIKTRGQQVTLSCSPISGHRSVSWYQQTPGQGLQFLFEYFSETQRNKGNFPGRFSGRQFSNSRSEMNVSTLELGDSALYLCASSLDRVSYNEQFFGPGTRLTVL.

V gene TRBV5-1 combines with J gene TRBJ2-2, with D perhaps TRBD1 (6 bases). Trimming removed 2 bases at V and 5 bases at J, with 10 bases between. The CDR3 covers 14 residues. The germline gives CDR1 SGHRS, CDR2 YFSETQ. This chain's CDR3 is CASSLGGFTGELFF. Written as DNA, the CDR3 is TGCGCCAGCAGCTTAGGGGGTTTTACCGGGGAGCTGTTTTTT.

This chain connects TRBV7-3 to TRBJ2-5; 10 nucleotides line up with TRBD1. The CDR3 has 15 amino acids. Trimming cost V 0 bases and J 5 bases; bases outside gene matches: 3. Per germline, CDR1 SGHTA and CDR2 FQGTGA. The CDR3 nucleotides read TGTGCCAGCAGCTTAACGGGACAGGGGTCCGAGACCCAGTACTTC. Its translation is CASSLTGQGSETQYF.

This clone was counted between two and nine times. The chain recombines TRBV5-6 with TRBJ1-2; D unresolved. Germline CDR1 is SGHDT and CDR2 is YYEEEE. This CDR3 is built from 11 residues. Trimming pared 0 bases from V and 3 bases from J, leaving 0 bases between. The CDR3 DNA is TGTGCCAGCAGCTTGGACTATGGCTACACCTTC. This encodes CASSLDYGYTF.

V gene TRBV6-1 combines with J gene TRBJ1-2; D possibly corresponds to TRBD1 (5 bases). V was cut by 3 bases and J by 10 bases, with 9 bases left in between. The germline V gene encodes CDR1 MNHNS and CDR2 SASEGT. The CDR3 has 11 amino acids. CDR3 nucleotides: TGTGCCAGCAGTGACGAGGGACCCTACACCTTC. Amino acid sequence: CASSDEGPYTF.

Details on this clone: One end of the junction fails to match germline, which may point to a read error. The gene calls are TRBV5-1 and TRBJ2-5, with D hard to call. Germline V gene sequence: CDR1 SGHRS, CDR2 YFSETQ. The CDR3 length is 11 residues. The CDR3 DNA follows: TGCGCTAGCAGCGAGCAAGAGACCCAGTACTTC. It specifies CASSEQETQYF.

This chain links TRBV6-1 with TRBJ1-1; no clear D gene. The CDR3 sequence is 14 residues long. V lost 6 bases to trimming and J lost 8 bases, with 19 bases between them. The V gene's germline CDR1 is MNHNS and CDR2 SASEGT. The CDR3 is CASRSGGIRTEAFF. DNA for the CDR3: TGTGCCAGCAGAAGTGGCGGGATTCGAACCGAAGCTTTCTTT.

The J gene is TRBJ2-3, the V gene TRBV14; 9 positions match TRBD2. V gave up 10 bases and J gave up 1 base; unmatched junction bases: 12. CDR3 length: 16 residues. CDR1 is SGHDN and CDR2 is FVKESK in the germline V gene. The CDR3 nucleotides read TGTGCCACCGCTCATCCTGCGGGGGGGCGCACAGATACGCAGTATTTT. Translation gives CATAHPAGGRTDTQYF. Looking up the rest from reference TRBV14 and TRBJ2-3 gives the full variable domain: EAGVTQFPSHSVIEKGQTVTLRCDPISGHDNLYWYRRVMGKEIKFLLHFVKESKQDESGMPNNRFLAERTGGTYSTLKVQPAELEDSGVYFCATAHPAGGRTDTQYFGPGTRLTVL.

This sequence joins TRBV7-9 and TRBJ1-1; no clear D. V shed 3 bases and J shed 6 bases, with 11 bases lying between them. The V gene's germline CDR1 is SEHNR and CDR2 FQNEAQ (reference sequence). The CDR3 sequence is 13 residues long. The CDR3 nucleotides read TGTGCCAGCAGCTTCATCGGGGTGGCTGAAGCTTTCTTT. This gives the protein CASSFIGVAEAFF.

The V gene is TRBV18, the J gene TRBJ2-2, with D hard to call. The CDR3 extends over 12 amino acids. Germline CDR1 and CDR2: KGHSH and LQKENI. Trimming stripped 5 bases from V and 4 bases from J, with 5 bases between. The chain's CDR3 is CASSRPTGELFF. The CDR3, as DNA: TGTGCCAGCTCAAGACCCACCGGGGAGCTGTTTTTT.